A selection of T cell receptor beta chains follows, all from one sample in a study of cytomegalovirus exposure and HLA in healthy donors. Sequenced by immunoSEQ multiplex PCR; TCRdb stores in-frame clones only, minus some. The table includes approximately 160,000 clones, approximately 80% detected once. Sequencing used PBMCs. The receptors derive from a man in his thirties or forties in good health and CMV-seropositive. Both conserved end residues are part of each CDR3.

TRBJ2-5,13,TRBV2,CASTRDFQETQYF
TRBJ2-2,15,TRBV28,CASSFGGVNTGELFF
TRBJ2-7,14,TRBV7-2,CASSLGTASYEQYF
TRBJ2-7,13,TRBV7-9,CSSSLGSKYEQYF
TRBJ1-5,17,TRBV19,CASANGDRGRLGQPQHF
TRBJ1-1,15,TRBV11-2,CASSLGGGGKTEAFF
TRBJ2-1,12,TRBV6-5,CASGSSYNEQFF
TRBJ2-7,11,TRBV28,CASSRGGEQYF
TRBJ2-2,14,TRBV11-3,CASTTGLTTGELFF
TRBJ1-2,15,TRBV7-9,CASSPRGSGPEGYTF
TRBJ2-7,13,TRBV5-1,CASSWDRGLEQYF
TRBJ2-2,14,TRBV19,CASTSAGVSGELFF
TRBJ2-1,16,TRBV13,CASSPMGGGAYNEQFF
TRBJ2-7,15,TRBV2,CASSEAPGQFYEQYF
TRBJ2-1,14,TRBV15,CATRQGTTYNEQFF
TRBJ2-1,14,TRBV11-2,CASSLTSGKNEQFF
TRBJ1-6,18,TRBV10-1,CASSPGTGANPRNSPLHF
TRBJ2-6,16,TRBV4-1,CASSPDGGSGANVLTF
TRBJ2-5,16,TRBV28,CASSLRTSAYQETQYF
TRBJ1-5,18,TRBV19,CASSGYGQGLNSNQPQHF
TRBJ2-7,12,TRBV29-1,CSVEDATYEQYF
TRBJ1-2,15,TRBV4-1,CASSQGRRGRAGYTF
TRBJ2-5,15,TRBV18,CASSSGLAIGETQYF
TRBJ1-2,13,TRBV28,CASRGGQFYGYTF
TRBJ2-7,15,TRBV25-1,CASSAQGDLSWEQYF
TRBJ2-7,14,TRBV28,CASSTSTSAYEQYF
TRBJ2-3,17,TRBV4-3,CASSQGRGAPSTDTQYF
TRBJ2-1,16,TRBV28,CASSPSDRTNYNEQFF
TRBJ1-4,16,TRBV21-1,CASSKGGGGSNEKLFF
TRBJ1-2,12,TRBV19,CASSAGQVGYTF
TRBJ2-5,15,TRBV5-1,CASSFSTSAQETQYF
TRBJ1-1,12,TRBV30,CAWSSRNTEAFF
TRBJ2-1,16,TRBV11-2,CASSLREGPANNEQFF
TRBJ2-3,15,TRBV5-1,CASSKSDLYTDTQYF
TRBJ2-7,15,TRBV19,CASTRTSGSSYEQYF
TRBJ1-1,15,TRBV5-1,CASRVGAAPGQGAFF
TRBJ2-3,15,TRBV5-4,CASSRSGSGTDTQYF
TRBJ2-7,15,TRBV19,CASRRTGDNGYEQYF
TRBJ1-1,17,TRBV27,CASSSSFGQPMNTEAFF
TRBJ2-2,13,TRBV30,CAWSGTVSGELFF
TRBJ2-1,15,TRBV5-1,CASSSGLAGVQEQFF
TRBJ2-7,16,TRBV27,CASSLAGQGTTYEQYF
TRBJ1-6,19,TRBV12-5,CASGLVDRIGKNSYSPLHF
TRBJ1-3,17,TRBV4-1,CASSQDFGRASGNTIYF
TRBJ2-7,14,TRBV7-8,CASLEDGGGYEQYF
TRBJ2-1,16,TRBV6-5,CASSSPRGLAYNEQFF
TRBJ1-1,15,TRBV5-8,CASNKRGRKNTEAFF
TRBJ1-2,15,TRBV4-2,CASSQDPGQGYGYTF
TRBJ1-1,12,TRBV7-9,CASSLDPKRAFF
TRBJ2-5,15,TRBV7-9,CASTPGRSGRETQYF
TRBJ1-6,15,TRBV19,CASTRDVTVNSPLHF
TRBJ2-7,15,TRBV28,CASSLRQGRSYEQYF